A single sample is the source of the 30 T cell receptor beta chains below, sequenced in a study of T cell responses to AZD1222 COVID-19 vaccine. The assay was immunoSEQ multiplex PCR, and TCRdb's table has in-frame clones only and misses some. The profile shows 30,000 to 35,000 clones, around three quarters of them singletons. Sequenced material: peripheral blood, taken 28 days after the second AZD1222 dose. All receptors derive from an adult who received the AZD1222 COVID-19 vaccine.

The chain recombines TRBV18 with TRBJ2-5; weak D call: TRBD2 (5 bases). This CDR3 contains 13 residues. V lost 1 base and J 9 bases, leaving 12 bases between the germline ends. Per germline, CDR1 KGHSH and CDR2 LQKENI. The CDR3 DNA follows: TGTGCCAGCTCACCACTTCCCCAGGAGGCCCAGTACTTC. This translates into CASSPLPQEAQYF. The full variable domain, with the rest looked up from reference TRBV18 and TRBJ2-5, is NAGVMQNPRHLVRRRGQEARLRCSPMKGHSHVYWYRQLPEEGLKFMVYLQKENIIDESGMPKERFSAEFPKEGPSILRIQQVVRGDSAAYFCASSPLPQEAQYFGPGTRLLVL.

The chain has TRBV6-5 and TRBJ2-1, with D unresolved. CDR1 and CDR2 from the germline V gene are MNHEY and SVGAGI. CDR3 length equals 14 residues. Trimming took 4 bases from V and 2 from J, leaving 9 bases between them. CDR3 amino acids: CASSSMETYNEQFF. The CDR3 DNA reads TGTGCCAGCAGTTCTATGGAGACCTACAATGAGCAGTTCTTC.

This chain connects TRBV6-1 to TRBJ2-2; TRBD2 matches 8 bases. Germline V CDR1 and CDR2: MNHNS, SASEGT. Unmatched junction bases numbered 5, after V lost 3 bases and J lost 2 bases. The CDR3 covers 16 residues. CDR3 residues: CASSDPGGANTGELFF. The CDR3 DNA reads TGTGCCAGCAGTGATCCCGGGGGGGCCAACACCGGGGAGCTGTTTTTT.

The V gene is TRBV19, the J gene TRBJ2-5, with 7 bases matching TRBD2. The J segment lost 4 bases and the V segment lost 1 base, leaving 0 bases of the junction unmatched. Germline lookup yields CDR1 LNHDA and CDR2 SQIVND (reference sequence). This CDR3 comprises 13 residues. Written as DNA, the CDR3 is TGTGCCAGTAGTATAGCGGGAGGAGAGACCCAGTACTTC. Protein sequence: CASSIAGGETQYF.

The CDR3 bases are TGTGCCAGCAGCGTGTTGGGCTACTCCTACAATGAGCAGTTCTTC. Residues: CASSVLGYSYNEQFF. The V and J genes are TRBV9 and TRBJ2-1; D call uncertain. With 2 bases removed from V and 0 bases from J, the gap between germline ends came to 9 bases. The CDR3 consists of 15 residues. The germline V gene encodes CDR1 SGDLS and CDR2 YYNGEE. The full variable domain, in which reference TRBV9 and TRBJ2-1 provide the parts outside the CDR3, is DSGVTQTPKHLITATGQRVTLRCSPRSGDLSVYWYQQSLDQGLQFLIQYYNGEERAKGNILERFSAQQFPDLHSELNLSSLELGDSALYFCASSVLGYSYNEQFFGPGTRLTVL.

The rearrangement uses TRBV6-1 and TRBJ2-1, with 11 bases aligning to TRBD2. CDR1 and CDR2 from the germline V gene are MNHNS and SASEGT. V gave up 3 bases and J gave up 8 bases; unmatched junction bases: 6. The CDR3 loop spans 15 amino acids. CDR3 region: CASSDISGGADEQFF. CDR3 sequence (DNA): TGTGCCAGCAGTGACATTAGCGGGGGGGCCGATGAGCAGTTCTTC.

This chain connects TRBV4-2 to TRBJ2-6, with unresolved D. The CDR3 spans 17 residues. Trimming stripped 0 bases from V and 0 bases from J, with 9 bases between. CDR1 and CDR2 from the germline V gene are LGHNA and YNFKEQ. The CDR3 is CASSQDLRPSGANVLTF. In nucleotides, the CDR3 is TGTGCCAGCAGCCAAGATTTGAGGCCCTCTGGGGCCAACGTCCTGACTTTC.

The CDR3 region has the DNA TGTGCCAGCAGTTACTCGCCGGGACTCAGTTCCTACAATGAGCAGTTCTTC. It codes for CASSYSPGLSSYNEQFF. This chain connects TRBV6-2 or TRBV6-3 to TRBJ2-1, with D possibly matching TRBD2 (6 bases). From germline, CDR1 is MNHEY and CDR2 SVGEGT. Trimming removed 0 bases at V and 1 base at J, with 13 bases between. The CDR3 loop spans 17 amino acids.

The rearrangement joins TRBV10-2 to TRBJ2-1; no firm D call. In germline, CDR1 is WSHSY, CDR2 SAAADI. The V and J ends lost 4 bases and 4 bases respectively, with 11 bases between them. The CDR3 sequence is 14 residues long. CDR3 region: CASSGSGLYNEQFF. CDR3 DNA: TGCGCCAGCAGTGGGTCCGGCCTATACAATGAGCAGTTCTTC.

This clone showed up just a few times. The rearrangement uses TRBV3-1 (or the pseudogene TRBV3-2) and TRBJ2-7, with 8 positions matching TRBD2. The ends lost 0 bases at V and 1 base at J; junction bases unmatched: 2. This CDR3 spans 15 amino acids. The V gene's germline CDR1 is LGHDT and CDR2 YNNKEL (reference sequence). As DNA, the CDR3 is TGTGCCAGCAGCCAAGAACCTAGCGGGTCCTACGAGCAGTACTTC. Amino acid sequence: CASSQEPSGSYEQYF.

The chain joins TRBV6-6 to TRBJ2-7, with D uncertain. Trimming stripped 0 bases from V and 4 bases from J, with 7 bases between. The germline CDR1 and CDR2 sequences are MNHNY and SVGAGI (reference sequence). This CDR3 is built from 13 residues. CDR3 coding DNA: TGTGCCAGCAGTTACTCGGGCGTTTACGAGCAGTACGTC. This sequence encodes CASSYSGVYEQYV.

The genes are TRBV7-9 and TRBJ1-5; possible D gene TRBD1, 6 bases. V was clipped by 5 bases and J by 3 bases, with 14 bases between them. Germline CDR1 SEHNR, CDR2 FQNEAQ (reference sequence). This CDR3 spans 15 amino acids. The CDR3 DNA reads as TGTGCCAGCAGCGCGGGGGGGCAGGTCAATCAGCCCCAGCATTTT. This sequence encodes CASSAGGQVNQPQHF.

The rearrangement joins TRBV5-4 to TRBJ2-3; 11 bases match TRBD2. The CDR3 spans 19 residues. The germline CDR1 and CDR2 sequences are SGHNT and YYREEE (reference sequence). With V trimmed by 0 bases and J by 2 bases, 11 bases remained unmatched. As DNA, the CDR3 is TGTGCCAGCAGCTTGGCCGGGGGAGCTAGCGGGGGGTTCACAGATACGCAGTATTTT. Its translation is CASSLAGGASGGFTDTQYF.

The gene calls are TRBV2 and TRBJ1-2, with D maybe TRBD1 (5 bases). The germline V and J ends were trimmed by 1 base and 0 bases, with 6 bases remaining between them. The CDR3 length is 14 residues. Germline V gene lookup returns CDR1 SNHLY and CDR2 FYNNEI. CDR3 bases: TGTGCCAGCAGTGAAGGGGGCACTAACTATGGCTACACCTTC. As protein: CASSEGGTNYGYTF.

Only a few counts were recorded for this clone. The chain employs TRBV11-1 and TRBJ1-2, with 9 bases fitting TRBD1. V dropped 5 bases and J dropped 2; count of bases not matched to a gene: 9. CDR3 size: 16 residues. Germline CDR1 SGHAT, CDR2 FQDESV (reference sequence). The CDR3 is CASSPGTGIGNYGYTF. The CDR3 nucleotides are TGTGCCAGCAGCCCGGGGACAGGGATAGGAAACTATGGCTACACCTTC.

The rearrangement uses TRBV24-1 and TRBJ1-2; D is possibly TRBD1 (5 bases). The CDR3 is 13 residues long. CDR1 is KGHDR and CDR2 is SFDVKD in the germline V gene. V was shortened by 9 bases and J by 6 bases, with 16 bases between the two germline ends. CDR3 sequence reads: CATRGQGIHGYTF. DNA of the CDR3: TGTGCCACCCGCGGGCAGGGTATTCATGGCTACACCTTC.

This clone has just a few counts. This chain connects TRBV2 to TRBJ1-1, with D unclear. In germline, CDR1 is SNHLY, CDR2 FYNNEI. This CDR3 is 12 amino acids long. V was shortened by 4 bases and J by 10 bases, with 13 bases between the two germline ends. For the CDR3, the DNA is TGTGCCAGCAGTGTTTTGGGTATCGGAGCTTTCTTT. Protein sequence: CASSVLGIGAFF.

The J gene is TRBJ2-1, the V gene TRBV5-8; 15 bases fit TRBD2. This CDR3 comprises 19 residues. Germline CDR1 is SGHTS and CDR2 is YDEGEE. The V gene end was trimmed by 2 bases and the J gene end by 1 base; junction bases not matched to a gene: 7. CDR3 bases: TGTGCCAGCAGCTTCTCCGGGACTAGCGGGGGGCATTCCTACAATGAGCAGTTCTTC. Its translation: CASSFSGTSGGHSYNEQFF.

The rearrangement joins TRBV27 to TRBJ1-2; weak D call: TRBD1 (5 bases). The CDR3 is 15 amino acids. Germline V lookup: CDR1 MNHEY, CDR2 SMNVEV (reference sequence). Trimming took 6 bases from V and 8 from J, leaving 22 bases between them. CDR3 residues: CASSLDSYGVYGYTF. CDR3 sequence (DNA): TGTGCCAGCAGCTTAGACAGTTATGGGGTTTACGGCTACACCTTC.

V is TRBV19 and J is TRBJ2-4, with D perhaps TRBD1 (6 bases). This CDR3 comprises 15 residues. Trimming cost V 2 bases and J 3 bases, with 11 bases left between them. Per germline, CDR1 LNHDA and CDR2 SQIVND (reference sequence). DNA of the CDR3: TGTGCCAGTAGTATAAGTCGAGGGGGCAAAAACATTCAGTACTTC. Protein sequence: CASSISRGGKNIQYF.

The chain joins TRBV6-6 to TRBJ1-4, with D uncertain. The V end was cut by 6 bases, the J end by 5 bases, with 4 bases between. The CDR3 spans 11 residues. Germline lookup yields CDR1 MNHNY and CDR2 SVGAGI (reference sequence). The DNA for the CDR3 is TGTGCCAGCAGGCTAAATGAAAAACTGTTTTTT. This translates into CASRLNEKLFF.

The chain recombines TRBV6-1 with TRBJ2-2, with D maybe TRBD2 (6 bases). Germline loops: CDR1 MNHNS, CDR2 SASEGT. The CDR3 has 17 amino acids. The V gene lost 4 bases and the J gene lost 2 bases, with 17 bases spanning the gap. Here the CDR3 reads CASSGDSGYHNTGELFF. DNA of the CDR3: TGTGCCAGCAGTGGTGATAGCGGTTATCATAACACCGGGGAGCTGTTTTTT.

V usage is TRBV12-3 or TRBV12-4 and J usage is TRBJ1-2; D not certain. This CDR3 is 12 amino acids long. The V and J ends lost 6 bases and 7 bases respectively, with 12 bases between them. The CDR3 sequence: CASRGRESGYTF. The CDR3 DNA is TGTGCCAGCAGGGGAAGGGAAAGTGGCTACACCTTC.

V and J are TRBV19 and TRBJ1-3; weak D call: TRBD1 (5 bases). Trimming cost V 5 bases and J 2 bases, with 13 bases left between them. The germline V gene encodes CDR1 LNHDA and CDR2 SQIVND (reference sequence). This CDR3 has 15 amino acids. Here the CDR3 reads CASSPPPGAGNTIYF. CDR3 nucleotide sequence: TGTGCCAGTAGTCCCCCCCCGGGGGCTGGAAACACCATATATTTT.

This chain connects TRBV6-1 to TRBJ1-2; no firm D call. This CDR3 has 14 residues. The V gene's germline CDR1 is MNHNS and CDR2 SASEGT. V was shortened by 1 base and J by 4 bases, with 10 bases between the two germline ends. CDR3 coding DNA: TGTGCCAGCAGTGAAGATTCAACATCCTATGGCTACACCTTC. Residues: CASSEDSTSYGYTF.

This clone has just a few counts. V is TRBV3-1 (or the pseudogene TRBV3-2) and J is TRBJ2-1, with 9 bases fitting TRBD2. Unmatched junction bases numbered 5, after V lost 2 bases and J lost 6 bases. This CDR3 is built from 15 residues. Germline-derived CDR1 and CDR2 are LGHDT and YNNKEL (reference sequence). CDR3 bases: TGTGCCAGCAGCCAACGCGGGAGGGCCTCCAATGAGCAGTTCTTC. Translation gives CASSQRGRASNEQFF.

The CDR3 nucleotides read TGTGCCAGCAGCTTAGCTAGCGGGGGCACAGATACGCAGTATTTT. Translation gives CASSLASGGTDTQYF. The chain uses TRBV7-2 and TRBJ2-3; 8 nucleotides match TRBD2. Germline V lookup: CDR1 SGHTA, CDR2 FQGNSA. CDR3 length: 15 residues. Trimming at V came to 0 bases and at J to 1 base, leaving 0 bases not matched to a gene.

The chain carries TRBV7-2 and TRBJ2-7, with D possibly TRBD2 on 6 matching bases. CDR3 size: 14 residues. Germline V CDR1 and CDR2: SGHTA, FQGNSA. Deletions cut 0 bases from V and 0 bases from J, with 6 bases between. The CDR3 nucleotides are TGTGCCAGCAGCTTAGCGGGGGGCTCCTACGAGCAGTACGTC. Translation: CASSLAGGSYEQYV.

J is TRBJ2-7 and V is TRBV5-1; 7 bases are shared with TRBD1. The CDR3 is 16 residues long. Looked up from germline, CDR1 is SGHRS and CDR2 is YFSETQ. V was clipped by 4 bases and J by 2 bases; unmatched bases: 12. For the CDR3, the DNA is TGCGCCAGCAGCCCTATAACAGGGGCTCCTACCTACGAGCAGTACTTC. This sequence encodes CASSPITGAPTYEQYF.

The chain couples TRBV5-5 to TRBJ1-5; 9 nucleotides agree with TRBD1. Trimming at V came to 5 bases and at J to 6 bases, leaving 9 bases not matched to a gene. CDR1 is SGHKS, CDR2 YYEKEE, per germline (reference sequence). This CDR3 has 15 amino acids. This CDR3 is CASSQDRGYGQPQHF. The CDR3 nucleotides are TGTGCCAGCAGTCAAGACAGGGGGTATGGTCAGCCCCAGCATTTT. Full variable domain (rest looked up from reference TRBV5-5 and TRBJ1-5): DAGVTQSPTHLIKTRGQQVTLRCSPISGHKSVSWYQQVLGQGPQFIFQYYEKEERGRGNFPDRFSARQFPNYSSELNVNALLLGDSALYLCASSQDRGYGQPQHFGDGTRLSIL.